The following is a T cell receptor (beta chain) sequence with its context. This specimen belongs to a study of T cell repertoires in ileal Crohn's disease. Time point meaning: neoterminal ileum biopsy at postoperative endoscopy, about 6 months after surgery. Clones were sequenced by immunoSEQ multiplex PCR, and TCRdb holds only the in-frame ones, with some missing. The repertoire holds approximately 16,000 clones, with 78% as singletons. Sequences were obtained from ileal tissue. This TCR was recovered from an adult with Crohn's disease.

CDR3 protein: CSVGGASEAFF. The CDR3 DNA is TGCAGCGTTGGGGGGGCGAGTGAAGCTTTCTTT. The chain is built from TRBV29-1 and TRBJ1-1; a possible D gene is TRBD1 (6 bases). Germline V gene data show CDR1 as SQVTM and CDR2 as ANQGSEA. The CDR3 spans 11 residues. The V gene lost 4 bases and the J gene lost 7 bases, with 10 bases spanning the gap.